Below, 29 T cell receptor beta chains from the same sample are listed, as sequenced in a study of cytomegalovirus exposure and HLA in healthy donors. 60 Vbeta and 13 Jbeta primers were used in PCR. Measured with immunoSEQ multiplex PCR; TCRdb has only the in-frame clones, and not every one. The table records about 100,000 clones, about 79% of them present only once. Sample: PBMCs. The receptors here all came from a woman aged 18-29 years in good health and CMV-seronegative.

The J gene is TRBJ2-7, the V gene TRBV29-1, with 7 bases fitting TRBD2. Germline CDR1 and CDR2: SQVTM and ANQGSEA. With V trimmed by 1 base and J by 0 bases, 6 bases remained unmatched. This CDR3 contains 15 residues. CDR3 sequence: CSVEAVRENSYEQYF. The CDR3 region has the DNA TGCAGCGTTGAAGCTGTGCGGGAGAACTCCTACGAGCAGTACTTC.

The V and J genes are TRBV7-2 and TRBJ1-5; 8 nucleotides line up with TRBD1. Germline values: CDR1 SGHTA, CDR2 FQGNSA. CDR3 length: 14 amino acids. Trimming cost V 5 bases and J 4 bases; bases outside gene matches: 4. CDR3 loop: CASSADRANQPQHF. CDR3 nucleotide sequence: TGTGCCAGCAGCGCGGACAGGGCGAATCAGCCCCAGCATTTT.

Note on this clone: At one boundary the junction diverges from the germline segment, which might be a read error. The rearrangement joins TRBV7-9 to TRBJ1-6, with D possibly matching TRBD1 (6 bases). Looked up from germline, CDR1 is SEHNR and CDR2 is FQNEAQ (reference sequence). This CDR3 contains 16 residues. In DNA, the CDR3 is TGTGCCGGCAGCCCCCCGGGGAGGGGGAATAATTCACCCCTCCACTTT. Protein product: CAGSPPGRGNNSPLHF.

The chain employs TRBV7-2 and TRBJ2-7, with 7 bases fitting TRBD2. The J segment lost 2 bases and the V segment lost 5 bases, leaving 9 bases of the junction unmatched. CDR1 and CDR2 (germline): SGHTA, FQGNSA. The length of the CDR3 is 15 residues. The CDR3 DNA reads TGTGCCAGCAGCCACGGGGGGAGAATGCCCTACGAGCAGTACTTC. Its translation is CASSHGGRMPYEQYF.

The J gene is TRBJ2-6, the V gene TRBV7-6, with 9 bases aligning to TRBD1. Per germline, CDR1 SGHVS and CDR2 FNYEAQ. V lost 5 bases to trimming and J lost 2 bases; unmatched junction nucleotides: 4. This CDR3 spans 16 amino acids. Here the CDR3 DNA reads TGTGCCAGCAGCCCAACAGGGGGCGCTGGGGCCAACGTCCTGACTTTC. Its protein is CASSPTGGAGANVLTF.

This clone was detected only a few times. The V and J genes are TRBV7-9 and TRBJ2-7; 9 nucleotides align to TRBD1. The CDR3 loop spans 15 amino acids. Germline assignment: CDR1 SEHNR and CDR2 FQNEAQ (reference sequence). The V gene end was trimmed by 8 bases and the J gene end by 5 bases; junction bases not matched to a gene: 13. CDR3 amino acids: CASGPSGTGRHEQYF. Here the CDR3 DNA reads TGTGCCAGCGGTCCATCCGGGACAGGGCGCCACGAGCAGTACTTC. Drawing the rest from reference TRBV7-9 and TRBJ2-7, the complete variable domain is DTGVSQNPRHKITKRGQNVTFRCDPISEHNRLYWYRQTLGQGPEFLTYFQNEAQLEKSRLLSDRFSAERPKGSFSTLEIQRTEQGDSAMYLCASGPSGTGRHEQYFGPGTRLTVT.

There are a few counts of this clone. The rearrangement joins TRBV5-4 to TRBJ2-6; no reliable D call. The germline V and J ends were trimmed by 0 bases and 0 bases, with 7 bases remaining between them. Germline V gene sequence: CDR1 SGHNT, CDR2 YYREEE (reference sequence). The CDR3 is 16 amino acids. The CDR3: CASSLVPSSGANVLTF. Here the CDR3 DNA reads TGTGCCAGCAGCTTGGTTCCGAGCTCTGGGGCCAACGTCCTGACTTTC.

The chain couples TRBV15 to TRBJ2-3; 8 bases are shared with TRBD1. The V gene end was trimmed by 5 bases and the J gene end by 0 bases; junction bases not matched to a gene: 4. The CDR3 is 15 amino acids. Germline V CDR1 and CDR2: LNHNV, YYDKDF (reference sequence). The CDR3 loop is CATSPGQGSTDTQYF. CDR3 DNA sequence: TGTGCCACCAGCCCTGGACAGGGAAGCACAGATACGCAGTATTTT.

The chain employs TRBV7-2 and TRBJ2-7; 8 bases are a match to TRBD2. J lost 2 bases, V lost 5 bases, and 11 bases had no gene match. The CDR3 sequence is 16 residues long. Germline CDR1 is SGHTA and CDR2 is FQGNSA. CDR3 in amino acids: CASSRAGGSGAYEQYF. In DNA form, the CDR3 reads TGTGCCAGCAGCCGAGCCGGGGGTAGCGGGGCCTACGAGCAGTACTTC.

This chain joins TRBV5-1 and TRBJ2-5; 14 bases line up with TRBD2. The J call is in doubt because the DNA end fits TRBJ2-7 better. CDR1 is SGHRS and CDR2 is YFSETQ in the germline V gene. The CDR3 totals 16 residues. CDR3 residues: CASSETTSGRAYEQYF. Written as DNA, the CDR3 is TGCGCCAGCAGCGAAACGACTAGCGGGAGGGCGTACGAGCAGTACTTC.

V is TRBV30 and J is TRBJ2-7; 11 bases are shared with TRBD1. After removal of 2 bases from V and 2 bases from J, the junction contained 17 bases not matched to a gene. The germline V gene encodes CDR1 GTSNPN and CDR2 SVGIG (reference sequence). The CDR3 is 19 residues long. Here the CDR3 DNA reads TGTGCCTGGAGTCCGGCCCCCGGGACAGGGGGAGGCTGGGCCTACGAGCAGTACTTC. This gives the protein CAWSPAPGTGGGWAYEQYF.

The V and J genes are TRBV30 and TRBJ2-1; D is unresolved. This CDR3 is 14 amino acids long. Germline CDR1 and CDR2: GTSNPN and SVGIG (reference sequence). The V end was cut by 2 bases, the J end by 1 base, with 9 bases between. For the CDR3, the DNA is TGTGCCTGGAGTATTCGGCGGTCCTACAATGAGCAGTTCTTC. Translating gives CAWSIRRSYNEQFF.

CDR3 sequence (DNA): TGTGCCTGCCGGGACAGGGCGGTCACCGGGGAGCTGTTTTTT. Protein product: CACRDRAVTGELFF. The gene calls are TRBV30 and TRBJ2-2; 9 bases fit TRBD1. After removal of 6 bases from V and 4 bases from J, the junction contained 6 bases not matched to a gene. Germline CDR1 GTSNPN, CDR2 SVGIG (reference sequence). This CDR3 comprises 14 residues.

The chain links TRBV15 to TRBJ2-5; the match to TRBD2 covers 10 bases. V gave up 3 bases and J gave up 4 bases; unmatched junction bases: 11. The CDR3 has 17 residues. Germline loops: CDR1 LNHNV, CDR2 YYDKDF (reference sequence). DNA of the CDR3: TGTGCCACCAGCAGGGGGGAGCGGGGGGGGAAAAGAGAGACCCAGTACTTC. Protein: CATSRGERGGKRETQYF.

This chain uses TRBV28 with TRBJ2-1; D may be TRBD2 (6 bases). CDR1 is MDHEN and CDR2 is SYDVKM in the germline V gene. The CDR3 spans 15 residues. V lost 6 bases and J 3 bases, leaving 15 bases between the germline ends. CDR3 DNA: TGTGCCAGCAGCGACCTAGCGAAGAACTACAATGAGCAGTTCTTC. Its translation: CASSDLAKNYNEQFF.

This chain links TRBV19 with TRBJ2-3, with TRBD2 matching 10 bases. Germline V gene data show CDR1 as LNHDA and CDR2 as SQIVND (reference sequence). The ends lost 4 bases at V and 0 bases at J; junction bases unmatched: 7. The CDR3 sequence is 17 residues long. The CDR3 reads CASSKTKRGGSTDTQYF. In DNA form, the CDR3 reads TGTGCCAGTAGTAAGACAAAGCGGGGGGGTAGCACAGATACGCAGTATTTT. The complete variable domain, with remaining parts taken from reference TRBV19 and TRBJ2-3, reads DGGITQSPKYLFRKEGQNVTLSCEQNLNHDAMYWYRQDPGQGLRLIYYSQIVNDFQKGDIAEGYSVSREKKESFPLTVTSAQKNPTAFYLCASSKTKRGGSTDTQYFGPGTRLTVL.

The chain links TRBV5-1 to TRBJ1-1; 9 bases align to TRBD1. Germline V gene data show CDR1 as SGHRS and CDR2 as YFSETQ. The trim removed 4 bases at V and 0 bases at J, leaving 7 bases unmatched. This CDR3 is built from 16 residues. CDR3 DNA: TGCGCCAGCAGCCCGGACAGGGGTCACTTGAACACTGAAGCTTTCTTT. This gives the protein CASSPDRGHLNTEAFF.

The V and J genes are TRBV7-2 and TRBJ1-1; tentative D call: TRBD1 (5 bases). The germline V gene encodes CDR1 SGHTA and CDR2 FQGNSA. This CDR3 has 15 residues. V was cut by 1 base and J by 2 bases, with 11 bases left in between. CDR3 sequence reads: CASSLGGADNTEAFF. The CDR3 nucleotides read TGTGCCAGCAGCTTAGGTGGGGCAGATAACACTGAAGCTTTCTTT.

The gene calls are TRBV28 and TRBJ1-5; possibly TRBD1 for D (5 bases). This CDR3 comprises 16 residues. V shed 5 bases and J shed 2 bases, with 16 bases lying between them. Germline V lookup: CDR1 MDHEN, CDR2 SYDVKM. The CDR3 protein is CASSGARAGGNQPQHF. The CDR3 nucleotides are TGTGCCAGCAGTGGGGCCAGGGCGGGGGGCAATCAGCCCCAGCATTTT.

This clone has just one count. The gene calls are TRBV5-4 and TRBJ2-5; TRBD1 matches at 7 bases. Looked up from germline, CDR1 is SGHNT and CDR2 is YYREEE (reference sequence). The ends lost 3 bases at V and 5 bases at J; junction bases unmatched: 19. CDR3 size: 18 residues. The DNA of the CDR3 is TGTGCCAGCAGCTCCAAACAAACCACGGAAGGGGGCACGGAGACCCAGTACTTC. This encodes CASSSKQTTEGGTETQYF.

The gene calls are TRBV10-3 and TRBJ1-5; perhaps TRBD1 as D (5 bases). This CDR3 contains 12 residues. Trimming took 6 bases from V and 3 from J, leaving 6 bases between them. Germline CDR1 ENHRY, CDR2 SYGVKD. CDR3: CAIRDTNQPQHF. CDR3 bases: TGTGCCATCAGGGACACCAATCAGCCCCAGCATTTT.

This chain connects TRBV10-3 to TRBJ2-3; 14 bases align to TRBD2. Germline trimming cut 3 bases from V and 8 bases from J; bases unmatched to any gene: 4. CDR3 length equals 15 residues. Germline V lookup: CDR1 ENHRY, CDR2 SYGVKD. CDR3 DNA sequence: TGTGCCATCAGTGAAGGACTAGCGGGGGGTGGTACGCAGTATTTT. Translated: CAISEGLAGGGTQYF.

This chain connects TRBV18 to TRBJ2-2; 7 bases map to TRBD1. The germline V gene has CDR1 KGHSH and CDR2 LQKENI. J lost 4 bases, V lost 3 bases, and 8 bases had no gene match. CDR3 length equals 16 residues. The CDR3 DNA reads TGTGCCAGCTCACCTCCACAGGGGCTAAGCACCGGGGAGCTGTTTTTT. Residues: CASSPPQGLSTGELFF.

The chain links TRBV5-1 to TRBJ2-7; 7 nucleotides line up with TRBD2. The CDR3 is 15 amino acids. CDR1 and CDR2 from the germline V gene are SGHRS and YFSETQ. V shed 0 bases, J shed 5 bases, and the junction held 8 bases outside the gene matches. CDR3 nucleotides: TGCGCCAGCAGCTTGGACCAGGGAGGGTTCGACGAGCAGTACTTC. Translated: CASSLDQGGFDEQYF.

This clone has more than one count but fewer than ten. The chain employs TRBV6-1 and TRBJ2-2; 8 nucleotides agree with TRBD1. The V and J ends lost 5 bases and 6 bases, in that order; junction bases with no gene match: 8. Germline loops: CDR1 MNHNS, CDR2 SASEGT. This CDR3 comprises 15 residues. The CDR3, as DNA: TGTGCCAGCAGTATGGGGACAGGTTCTCCCGGGGAGCTGTTTTTT. Translating gives CASSMGTGSPGELFF.

This sequence joins TRBV4-3 and TRBJ2-3; 13 bases match TRBD2. V shed 4 bases, J shed 2 bases, and the junction held 9 bases outside the gene matches. This CDR3 is 18 amino acids long. Germline values: CDR1 LGHNA, CDR2 YSLEER. CDR3 residues: CASSPWTSGSWNTDTQYF. As DNA, the CDR3 is TGCGCCAGCAGCCCATGGACTAGCGGGAGTTGGAACACAGATACGCAGTATTTT.

This sequence joins TRBV7-9 and TRBJ1-4; D unclear. V lost 4 bases to trimming and J lost 2 bases, with 14 bases between them. Germline V gene sequence: CDR1 SEHNR, CDR2 FQNEAQ (reference sequence). The CDR3 totals 16 residues. As DNA, the CDR3 is TGTGCCAGCAGCTCCGAAGGGAGCGTCACTAATGAAAAACTGTTTTTT. Its protein product is CASSSEGSVTNEKLFF.

The genes are TRBV29-1 and TRBJ1-3; perhaps TRBD1 as D (6 bases). This CDR3 has 15 amino acids. The germline V and J ends were trimmed by 0 bases and 3 bases, with 12 bases remaining between them. The germline V gene encodes CDR1 SQVTM and CDR2 ANQGSEA. DNA of the CDR3: TGCAGCGTTGAAGATACGCCAGGGGTTGGAAACACCATATATTTT. This translates into CSVEDTPGVGNTIYF.

The chain joins TRBV29-1 to TRBJ2-1; 7 nucleotides line up with TRBD2. This CDR3 is built from 15 residues. The V gene's germline CDR1 is SQVTM and CDR2 ANQGSEA. Trimming removed 3 bases from V and 7 bases from J; junction bases left unmatched: 12. As DNA, the CDR3 is TGCAGCGTTGACCACCCACGGCGGGAGACGAATGAGCAGTTCTTC. It translates to CSVDHPRRETNEQFF.